A selection of T cell receptor beta chains follows, all from one sample in a study of blood T cells in healthy people across ages. TCRdb used MiXCR to reprocess the 5' RACE reads, holding one entry per CDR3 protein. The profile shows roughly 2 million distinct CDR3 sequences, roughly 49% of them singletons. The source material was blood. These receptor sequences come from a woman aged 40 to 55 in good health. Each CDR3 is given with its conserved first and last residue. The order of the fields is V gene, J gene, CDR3 protein.

TRBV20-1	TRBJ1-1	CSARREGVGSEAFF
TRBV20-1	TRBJ2-7	CSARGSRDVYEQYF
TRBV20-1	TRBJ2-7	CSGRVRTYEQYF
TRBV7-8	TRBJ2-3	CASSLRDWGTDTQYF
TRBV7-2	TRBJ1-5	CASSSLGGVGNQPQHF
TRBV7-6	NA	CASSLDAGLGEQYF
TRBV6-5	NA	CASSYEAGGRETQYF
TRBV19	TRBJ2-5	CASKGGAAGTGETQYF
TRBV7-2	TRBJ1-1	CVSSRTTGGNTEAFF
TRBV12-5	NA	CASGLDIAGGPETQYF
TRBV5-1	TRBJ1-2	CASSRGGAELANYGYTF
TRBV5-1	TRBJ1-2	CASSLARDVGYGYTF
TRBV20-1	TRBJ1-2	CSATGQAVGYTF
TRBV4-1	TRBJ1-4	CASSRLRGNEKLFF
TRBV7-2	TRBJ1-1	CASSYRRNTEAFF
TRBV4-3	TRBJ2-3	CASSQGEGLQYF
TRBV7-2	TRBJ2-7	CASSLSSSGEAYEQYF
TRBV6-2/TRBV6-3	TRBJ2-1	CASSYVLAGALTFNEQFF
TRBV15	TRBJ1-4	CATSRDSVEKLFF
TRBV27	TRBJ1-2	CASAPDGGYTF
TRBV6-2/TRBV6-3	TRBJ2-6	CASIQRTGVAGANVLTF
TRBV28	TRBJ2-1	CASSPTQGVISRGQNEQFF
TRBV9	TRBJ2-3	CASSGGLAGGNTDTQYF
TRBV6-6	TRBJ1-5	CASSYAGNLDQPQHF
TRBV4-3	TRBJ2-4	CASSPGQGNIQYF
TRBV12-3/TRBV12-4	TRBJ2-7	CASSFQGRLSYEQYF
TRBV14	TRBJ1-2	CASSAATGGSYGYTF
TRBV7-2	TRBJ1-2	CASSTDRGLGYGYTF
TRBV15	TRBJ2-7	CATSREGTGHYEQYF
TRBV7-6	TRBJ2-5	CASSTPGLAGVYQETQYF
TRBV5-1	TRBJ2-3	CASSLGGRVLSTDAQYF
TRBV29-1	TRBJ1-1	CSVGQSEAFF
TRBV12-3/TRBV12-4	TRBJ2-7	CASTTGNDYEQYF
TRBV7-6	TRBJ2-5	CASSLVQDMWETQYF
TRBV29-1	TRBJ2-7	CSAGLAGGYEQYF
TRBV4-1	TRBJ2-7	CASSQDLGGSYEQYF
TRBV20-1	TRBJ2-1	CSARDKSYNEQFF
TRBV5-1	TRBJ1-3	CASSFTRDSGNTIYF
TRBV5-1	TRBJ1-2	CASRKDWVKGYTF
TRBV2	TRBJ1-1	CASSLPPQGGTEAFF
TRBV4-1	TRBJ1-2	CASSHGGGGENYGYTF
TRBV7-9	TRBJ2-1	CASILAPGQSEQFF
TRBV5-4	TRBJ2-3	CASSLGSWGPISTDTQYF
TRBV20-1	TRBJ2-5	CSALEGKRETQYF
TRBV7-8	TRBJ2-3	CASSLKGTWPDTQYF
TRBV27	NA	CASSPQGQYEQYF
TRBV24-1	TRBJ2-1	CATSAQRGVYNEQFF
TRBV6-4	TRBJ2-1	CASSDSGLPYNEQFF
TRBV9	TRBJ1-1	CASSKLQGRGTEAFF
TRBV5-1	TRBJ2-2	CASSFENTGELFF
TRBV7-3	TRBJ2-2	CASSRDRAGTGELFF
TRBV2	TRBJ2-1	CASSESGTGNNEQFF
TRBV7-8	TRBJ2-3	CASSLIGGFDTQYF
TRBV5-1	TRBJ2-5	CASRTLNEETQYF